The 14 T cell receptor beta chains below come from one sample, sequenced in a study of cytomegalovirus exposure and HLA in healthy donors. The method was immunoSEQ multiplex PCR; TCRdb's version includes in-frame clones alone and lacks a portion of them. The table shows 140,000 or so clones, with roughly nine tenths occurring only once. The source material was PBMCs. These receptors originate from a man younger than 35 in good health and CMV-seronegative.

The chain couples TRBV27 to TRBJ1-1, with 8 bases lining up with TRBD1. The germline CDR1 and CDR2 sequences are MNHEY and SMNVEV (reference sequence). The CDR3 length is 14 residues. V trimming: 7 bases; J trimming: 2 bases; junction bases outside the gene matches: 6. Here the CDR3 reads CASNPDRGNTEAFF. CDR3 sequence (DNA): TGTGCCAGCAACCCAGACAGGGGAAACACTGAAGCTTTCTTT.

This rearrangement joins TRBV14 to TRBJ2-2, with a tentative D call TRBD2 (5 bases). This CDR3 contains 15 residues. V was cut by 1 base and J by 4 bases, with 10 bases left in between. CDR1 and CDR2 (germline): SGHDN, FVKESK. The CDR3 coding sequence is TGTGCCAGCAGCCAAGGAGGGCCGGTCACCGGGGAGCTGTTTTTT. This translates into CASSQGGPVTGELFF.

This sequence joins TRBV5-6 and TRBJ1-2; D not resolved. The V and J ends lost 5 bases and 2 bases respectively, with 13 bases between them. Germline CDR1 and CDR2: SGHDT and YYEEEE. The CDR3 runs 14 residues. CDR3 sequence reads: CASRKPGGNYGYTF. CDR3 bases: TGTGCCAGCAGGAAGCCTGGAGGGAACTATGGCTACACCTTC.

This clone came up a few times. The rearrangement joins TRBV27 to TRBJ2-7, with D possibly TRBD1 on 6 matching bases. The ends were cut back, 5 bases at V and 4 bases at J, with 15 bases in the middle. The CDR3 runs 14 residues. Per germline, CDR1 MNHEY and CDR2 SMNVEV (reference sequence). The CDR3 DNA reads TGTGCCAGCAGTCGCTCCGGGACACTTTACGAGCAGTACTTC. As protein: CASSRSGTLYEQYF.

The genes are TRBV6-1 and TRBJ2-7; 9 bases match TRBD1. The CDR3 sequence is 16 residues long. CDR1 is MNHNS, CDR2 SASEGT, per germline. V was clipped by 4 bases and J by 2 bases; unmatched bases: 9. This CDR3 is CASSARVDRGTYEQYF. The CDR3 nucleotides read TGTGCCAGCAGTGCCAGGGTGGACAGGGGAACCTACGAGCAGTACTTC.

The chain employs TRBV27 and TRBJ2-7; 11 bases agree with TRBD1. The CDR3 is 16 residues long. V was pared by 6 bases and J by 2 bases, with 9 bases of the junction left unmatched. From germline, CDR1 is MNHEY and CDR2 SMNVEV (reference sequence). The DNA for the CDR3 is TGTGCCAGCAGGCGGACAGGGGGCCATAGGACCTACGAGCAGTACGTC. Translating it yields CASRRTGGHRTYEQYV.

V gene TRBV4-3 combines with J gene TRBJ1-1; D gene ambiguous. There are 14 residues in the CDR3. V was cut by 0 bases and J by 2 bases, with 7 bases left in between. Germline CDR1 reads LGHNA; CDR2 reads YSLEER. The CDR3 DNA follows: TGCGCCAGCAGCCAAGAGGCCAGTAACACTGAAGCTTTCTTT. This gives the protein CASSQEASNTEAFF.

The rearrangement joins TRBV6-4 to TRBJ2-3; TRBD2 matches at 9 bases. The V gene's germline CDR1 is MRHNA and CDR2 SNTAGT. This CDR3 comprises 16 residues. V trimming: 3 bases; J trimming: 0 bases; junction bases outside the gene matches: 4. Written as DNA, the CDR3 is TGTGCCAGCAGTGAGTCCACTAGCGGGAGCACAGATACGCAGTATTTT. It translates to CASSESTSGSTDTQYF.

This chain connects TRBV5-4 to TRBJ2-5; D unresolved. Germline-derived CDR1 and CDR2 are SGHNT and YYREEE (reference sequence). V lost 0 bases and J 1 base, leaving 7 bases between the germline ends. This CDR3 is built from 14 residues. The CDR3 DNA reads TGTGCCAGCAGCTTGGCACAGATCCAAGAGACCCAGTACTTC. As protein: CASSLAQIQETQYF.

V gene TRBV29-1 combines with J gene TRBJ2-5; tentatively, D is TRBD1 (6 bases). This CDR3 region has 12 residues. Trimming pared 4 bases from V and 1 base from J, leaving 7 bases between. Germline V gene data show CDR1 as SQVTM and CDR2 as ANQGSEA. CDR3 coding DNA: TGCAGCGTTGCAGGGGCCCAAGAGACCCAGTACTTC. Translation gives CSVAGAQETQYF.

The rearrangement joins TRBV4-1 to TRBJ1-2, with TRBD1 identical over 7 bases. V shed 4 bases, J shed 8 bases, and the junction held 10 bases outside the gene matches. The germline V gene has CDR1 MGHRA and CDR2 YSYEKL. The CDR3 spans 14 residues. CDR3 in DNA: TGCGCCAGCAGCCTCACGACAGGGTTGAGCGGCTACACCTTC. It codes for CASSLTTGLSGYTF.

The genes are TRBV7-9 and TRBJ2-7, with D maybe TRBD1 (6 bases). The CDR3 extends over 18 amino acids. The V gene's germline CDR1 is SEHNR and CDR2 FQNEAQ (reference sequence). Trimming took 4 bases from V and 0 from J, leaving 22 bases between them. Here the CDR3 reads CASSSRFILRDNSYEQYF. CDR3 sequence (DNA): TGTGCCAGCAGCTCACGATTTATACTCCGGGACAACTCCTACGAGCAGTACTTC.

The rearrangement links TRBV5-1 to TRBJ2-1; tentatively, D is TRBD1 (6 bases). CDR1 is SGHRS, CDR2 YFSETQ, per germline. V was pared by 4 bases and J by 6 bases, with 11 bases between. This CDR3 has 13 residues. CDR3 nucleotide sequence: TGCGCCAGCAGCCAAAACAGGGTCAATGAGCAGTTCTTC. It encodes CASSQNRVNEQFF.

V usage is TRBV6-4 and J usage is TRBJ2-1; D is perhaps TRBD1 (6 bases). The CDR3 totals 14 residues. V was shortened by 2 bases and J by 10 bases, with 15 bases between the two germline ends. In germline, CDR1 is MRHNA, CDR2 SNTAGT. The CDR3 here is CASSDGTLGSEQFF. The CDR3 region has the DNA TGTGCCAGCAGTGACGGGACATTGGGTTCGGAGCAGTTCTTC.